This passage covers 21 T cell receptor beta chains from one sample sequenced in a study of blood T cell repertoires in COVID-19. Using immunoSEQ multiplex PCR, the repertoire was profiled, and TCRdb retains in-frame clones only, with some absent. The table lists around 200,000 clones, 80% to 90% of them singletons. The sequencing input was PBMCs or T cells enriched from blood (not recorded which). The source of these receptors is a man aged 40-55 years who had recovered from COVID-19.

A remark on this clone: One junction end disagrees with the germline gene, perhaps due to a read error. The genes are TRBV2 and TRBJ1-2, with TRBD1 identical over 7 bases. The CDR3 runs to 12 residues. Per the germline V gene, CDR1 is SNHLY and CDR2 is FYNNEI. DNA for the CDR3: TGTGCCAGCAGTGTCAACCAGGGACAGATATTCTTC. Protein: CASSVNQGQIFF.

This clone was detected only once. The chain couples TRBV30 to TRBJ1-6; D not certain. V lost 1 base and J 3 bases, leaving 7 bases between the germline ends. The CDR3 runs to 14 residues. Germline V gene lookup returns CDR1 GTSNPN and CDR2 SVGIG (reference sequence). The DNA for the CDR3 is TGTGCCTGGAGTGATCAGATCTATAATTCACCCCTCCACTTT. Its protein product is CAWSDQIYNSPLHF.

In this sample, this clone turned up a few times. The chain joins TRBV11-2 to TRBJ1-3, with D possibly matching TRBD1 (6 bases). Germline loops: CDR1 SGHAT, CDR2 FQNNGV. The CDR3 length is 16 residues. The ends were cut back, 5 bases at V and 4 bases at J, with 18 bases in the middle. This CDR3 reads CASSKFQTGQGNTIYF. The CDR3 nucleotides are TGTGCCAGCAGCAAATTTCAAACAGGGCAAGGAAACACCATATATTTT.

This clone was found a few times. The rearrangement uses TRBV7-6 and TRBJ1-2; TRBD1 matches 7 bases. The V gene end was trimmed by 4 bases and the J gene end by 8 bases; junction bases not matched to a gene: 16. Germline CDR1 SGHVS, CDR2 FNYEAQ. The CDR3 extends over 16 amino acids. The CDR3 loop is CASSSPGFEGGEGYTF. CDR3 nucleotides: TGTGCCAGCAGCTCCCCGGGATTTGAAGGGGGCGAAGGCTACACCTTC.

This clone was counted a few times. The chain is built from TRBV5-1 and TRBJ2-2; 10 nucleotides match TRBD1. Germline CDR1 is SGHRS and CDR2 is YFSETQ. This CDR3 comprises 15 residues. Germline trimming cut 3 bases from V and 4 bases from J; bases unmatched to any gene: 3. The CDR3 reads CASSSTGGITGELFF. CDR3 sequence (DNA): TGCGCCAGCAGCTCGACAGGGGGCATCACCGGGGAGCTGTTTTTT.

The genes are TRBV7-9 and TRBJ1-2; D unclear. Germline V gene lookup returns CDR1 SEHNR and CDR2 FQNEAQ (reference sequence). V was clipped by 5 bases and J by 3 bases, with 10 bases between them. There are 13 residues in the CDR3. As DNA, the CDR3 is TGTGCCAGCAGCCTAGAGGGAGACTATGGCTACACCTTC. Its protein product is CASSLEGDYGYTF.

The chain is built from TRBV28 and TRBJ2-5; tentative D call: TRBD1 (6 bases). The CDR3 is made up of 15 amino acids. V was cut by 9 bases and J by 5 bases, with 22 bases left in between. In germline, CDR1 is MDHEN, CDR2 SYDVKM. The CDR3 spells CASLNTGKRAETQYF. DNA for the CDR3: TGTGCCAGTCTAAATACAGGGAAACGGGCGGAGACCCAGTACTTC.

The genes are TRBV13 and TRBJ2-3; weak D call: TRBD1 (6 bases). CDR1 PRHDT and CDR2 FYEKMQ come from the germline V gene (reference sequence). The CDR3 consists of 17 residues. The V end was cut by 5 bases, the J end by 5 bases, with 23 bases between. The CDR3 DNA reads as TGTGCCAGCAGCCCACTGAGGGCAGGGGAACTAGGAGATACGCAGTATTTT. Translated, it gives CASSPLRAGELGDTQYF.

The chain recombines TRBV5-1 with TRBJ2-6; the match to TRBD1 covers 7 bases. Germline V gives CDR1 SGHRS, CDR2 YFSETQ. The J segment lost 0 bases and the V segment lost 0 bases, leaving 6 bases of the junction unmatched. This CDR3 has 18 residues. The CDR3 bases are TGCGCCAGCAGCTTGGCCCCCGGGACAGCCTCTGGGGCCAACGTCCTGACTTTC. Encoded protein: CASSLAPGTASGANVLTF.

The chain links TRBV3-1 (or the pseudogene TRBV3-2) to TRBJ2-2; D call uncertain. CDR1 is LGHDT, CDR2 YNNKEL, per germline (reference sequence). CDR3 length: 16 amino acids. Trimming took off 1 base at V and 0 bases at J, with 9 bases between the two ends. Here the CDR3 DNA reads TGTGCCAGCAGCCAAGTTGGAGCGCCGAACACCGGGGAGCTGTTTTTT. As protein: CASSQVGAPNTGELFF.

This clone was counted ten times or more. The genes are TRBV30 and TRBJ2-1, with 10 positions matching TRBD2. The J segment lost 4 bases and the V segment lost 0 bases, leaving 0 bases of the junction unmatched. This CDR3 is 14 amino acids long. CDR1 is GTSNPN, CDR2 SVGIG, per germline (reference sequence). This CDR3 reads CAWSVLAGYNEQFF. The CDR3 DNA sequence: TGTGCCTGGAGTGTACTAGCGGGGTACAATGAGCAGTTCTTC.

The V call is TRBV6-5, the J call TRBJ1-4; 11 bases are a match to TRBD1. After removal of 0 bases from V and 8 bases from J, the junction contained 2 bases not matched to a gene. CDR3 length: 15 amino acids. CDR1 MNHEY and CDR2 SVGAGI come from the germline V gene. The chain's CDR3 is CASSYSGQGGEKLFF. The CDR3, as DNA: TGTGCCAGCAGTTACTCGGGACAGGGGGGAGAAAAACTGTTTTTT.

The sample holds one count of this clone. The chain recombines TRBV24-1 with TRBJ2-2; 7 bases are a match to TRBD1. Germline V gene data show CDR1 as KGHDR and CDR2 as SFDVKD. The CDR3 has 13 amino acids. With V trimmed by 5 bases and J by 6 bases, 2 bases remained unmatched. CDR3 in amino acids: CATSAQGAGELFF. The CDR3 coding sequence is TGTGCCACCAGTGCCCAGGGGGCCGGGGAGCTGTTTTTT.

The J gene is TRBJ1-2, the V gene TRBV19, with 10 bases identical to TRBD1. CDR3 length equals 14 residues. The germline gives CDR1 LNHDA, CDR2 SQIVND (reference sequence). Losses at the gene ends were 5 bases for V and 7 bases for J; bases not matched to a gene: 7. The CDR3 sequence is CASSPRQGARGYTF. The CDR3 coding sequence is TGTGCCAGTAGTCCTAGACAGGGGGCCCGTGGCTACACCTTC. Supplemented by reference TRBV19 and TRBJ1-2, the full variable domain reads DGGITQSPKYLFRKEGQNVTLSCEQNLNHDAMYWYRQDPGQGLRLIYYSQIVNDFQKGDIAEGYSVSREKKESFPLTVTSAQKNPTAFYLCASSPRQGARGYTFGSGTRLTVV.

The chain joins TRBV28 to TRBJ1-1, with TRBD1 as a possible D gene (5 bases). V was cut by 10 bases and J by 3 bases, with 9 bases left in between. The CDR3 totals 11 residues. Per the germline V gene, CDR1 is MDHEN and CDR2 is SYDVKM. The CDR3 loop is CAIKGDTEAFF. CDR3 DNA: TGTGCCATCAAAGGGGACACTGAAGCTTTCTTT.

This clone is a singleton in its sample. V is TRBV7-9 and J is TRBJ1-1; a possible D gene is TRBD1 (6 bases). This CDR3 is 15 amino acids long. Germline CDR1 reads SEHNR; CDR2 reads FQNEAQ (reference sequence). Deletions cut 5 bases from V and 1 base from J, with 14 bases between. The CDR3 sequence: CASSRGWGQNTEAFF. The CDR3 DNA follows: TGTGCCAGCAGCCGTGGATGGGGACAGAACACTGAAGCTTTCTTT. The full variable domain, completed using reference TRBV7-9 and TRBJ1-1, is DTGVSQNPRHKITKRGQNVTFRCDPISEHNRLYWYRQTLGQGPEFLTYFQNEAQLEKSRLLSDRFSAERPKGSFSTLEIQRTEQGDSAMYLCASSRGWGQNTEAFFGQGTRLTVV.

The V call is TRBV9, the J call TRBJ2-7, with D unclear. This CDR3 contains 12 residues. V was clipped by 3 bases and J by 0 bases, with 4 bases between them. From germline, CDR1 is SGDLS and CDR2 YYNGEE. The CDR3 coding sequence is TGTGCCAGCAGCGCCTTCTCCTACGAGCAGTACTTC. This translates into CASSAFSYEQYF. Full variable domain (outside the CDR3, taken from reference TRBV9 and TRBJ2-7): DSGVTQTPKHLITATGQRVTLRCSPRSGDLSVYWYQQSLDQGLQFLIQYYNGEERAKGNILERFSAQQFPDLHSELNLSSLELGDSALYFCASSAFSYEQYFGPGTRLTVT.

This chain uses TRBV6-1 with TRBJ2-7; 9 bases fit TRBD1. The germline V gene encodes CDR1 MNHNS and CDR2 SASEGT. J gave up 3 bases and V 3 bases, and 6 bases lay outside the gene matches. CDR3 size: 15 residues. The CDR3 here is CASSEPGQGRYEQYF. CDR3 DNA sequence: TGTGCCAGCAGTGAGCCGGGACAGGGTCGCTACGAGCAGTACTTC.

The chain joins TRBV12-3 or TRBV12-4 to TRBJ1-2, with 8 bases identical to TRBD1. The trim removed 6 bases at V and 7 bases at J, leaving 7 bases unmatched. CDR3 size: 13 residues. CDR3 in DNA: TGTGCCAGCAGGTCGACAGGGGCCCGTGGCTACACCTTC. It yields the protein CASRSTGARGYTF.

The chain recombines TRBV19 with TRBJ1-5; perhaps TRBD1 as D (6 bases). Trimming removed 7 bases from V and 7 bases from J, with 23 bases in between. Germline-derived CDR1 and CDR2 are LNHDA and SQIVND (reference sequence). The CDR3 consists of 16 residues. The CDR3 region has the DNA TGTGCCAGTAAGTCGTCTAGGGGGAGGGACGGCCAGCCCCAGCATTTT. This encodes CASKSSRGRDGQPQHF.

The chain couples TRBV7-2 to TRBJ2-3; no reliable D call. Trimming cost V 4 bases and J 2 bases, with 4 bases left between them. The CDR3 is made up of 12 amino acids. The germline V gene has CDR1 SGHTA and CDR2 FQGNSA. The CDR3 sequence: CASSSSTDTQYF. CDR3 DNA sequence: TGTGCCAGCAGCTCCTCCACAGATACGCAGTATTTT. Using reference TRBV7-2 and TRBJ2-3 for the parts outside the CDR3, the full variable domain is GAGVSQSPSNKVTEKGKDVELRCDPISGHTALYWYRQSLGQGLEFLIYFQGNSAPDKSGLPSDRFSAERTGGSVSTLTIQRTQQEDSAVYLCASSSSTDTQYFGPGTRLTVL.